The sequence of this T cell receptor beta chain was determined in a study of blood T cell repertoires in COVID-19. Assay: immunoSEQ multiplex PCR; the TCRdb copy retains only in-frame clones and omits some. The sample shows 85,000 to 100,000 clones, less than 95% of them seen only once. Germline-derived CDR1 and CDR2 are MDHEN and SYDVKM. With 5 bases removed from V and 8 bases from J, the gap between germline ends came to 12 bases. The CDR3 loop spans 12 amino acids. The receptor's source is a man aged 55 to 70 with acute or convalescent COVID-19. The chain recombines TRBV28 with TRBJ1-2; tentatively, D is TRBD1 (6 bases). The sample consisted of peripheral blood. The CDR3 DNA follows: TGTGCCAGCAGTGACGGGACACTGGGCTACACCTTC. This gives the protein CASSDGTLGYTF.